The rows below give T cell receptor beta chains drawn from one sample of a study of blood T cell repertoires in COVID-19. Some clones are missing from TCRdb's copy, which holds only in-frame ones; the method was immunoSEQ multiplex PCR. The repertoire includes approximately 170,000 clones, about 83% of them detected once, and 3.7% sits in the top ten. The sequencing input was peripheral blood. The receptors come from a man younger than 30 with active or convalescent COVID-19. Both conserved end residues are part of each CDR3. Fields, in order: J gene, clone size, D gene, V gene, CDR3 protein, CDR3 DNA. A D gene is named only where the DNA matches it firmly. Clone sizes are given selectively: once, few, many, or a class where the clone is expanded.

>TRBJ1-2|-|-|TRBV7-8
CASSQQTANYGYTF
TGTGCCAGCAGCCAGCAGACAGCTAACTATGGCTACACCTTC
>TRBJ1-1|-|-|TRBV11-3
CASSSWTDRNTEAFF
TGTGCCAGCAGCTCCTGGACAGATAGGAACACTGAAGCTTTCTTT
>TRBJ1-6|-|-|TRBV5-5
CASSLVRGVSPLHF
TGTGCCAGCAGCTTGGTGCGGGGGGTATCACCCCTCCACTTT
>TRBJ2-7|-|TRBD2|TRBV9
CASSVGDAGAVTTYEQYF
TGTGCCAGCAGCGTAGGCGACGCGGGAGCGGTTACCACCTACGAGCAGTACTTC
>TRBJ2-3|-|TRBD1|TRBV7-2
CASSPRQGAKTDTQYF
TGTGCCAGCAGCCCCAGACAGGGGGCGAAGACAGATACGCAGTATTTT
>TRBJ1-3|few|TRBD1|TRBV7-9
CASSPGTESGNTIYF
TGTGCCAGCAGCCCTGGGACAGAATCTGGAAACACCATATATTTT
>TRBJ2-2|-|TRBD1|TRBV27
CASSYRGIGTGELFF
TGTGCCAGCAGTTACAGGGGGATTGGGACCGGGGAGCTGTTTTTT
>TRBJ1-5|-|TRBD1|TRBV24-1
CATAQGSNQPQHF
TGTGCCACCGCACAGGGGAGCAATCAGCCCCAGCATTTT
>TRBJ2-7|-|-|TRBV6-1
CASSEAQGLTYEQYF
TGTGCCAGCAGTGAAGCCCAGGGTCTGACCTACGAGCAGTACTTC
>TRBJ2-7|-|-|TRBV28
CASCWAAGLYEQYF
TGTGCCAGCTGCTGGGCCGCGGGGCTGTACGAGCAGTACTTC
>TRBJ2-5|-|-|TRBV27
CASSPPGEPRETQYF
TGTGCCAGCAGTCCGCCGGGGGAACCCCGAGAGACCCAGTACTTC
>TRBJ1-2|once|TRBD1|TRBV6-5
CASRANLGQTYGYTF
TGTGCCAGCAGAGCTAACCTGGGACAGACGTATGGCTACACCTTC
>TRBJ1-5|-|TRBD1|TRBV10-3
CAISLDRGNQPQHF
TGTGCCATCTCTTTGGACAGGGGGAACCAGCCCCAGCATTTT
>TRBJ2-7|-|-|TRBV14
CASSLTMGLYEQYF
TGTGCCAGCAGCCTTACAATGGGGCTCTACGAGCAGTACTTC
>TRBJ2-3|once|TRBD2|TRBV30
CAWIWQRGRTDTQYF
TGTGCCTGGATTTGGCAGCGGGGACGCACAGATACGCAGTATTTT
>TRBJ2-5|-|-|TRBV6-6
CASSVPAVETQYF
TGTGCCAGCAGTGTCCCCGCGGTAGAGACCCAGTACTTC
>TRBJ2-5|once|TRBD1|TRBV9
CASSVGTGIETQYF
TGTGCCAGCAGCGTAGGGACAGGGATTGAGACCCAGTACTTC
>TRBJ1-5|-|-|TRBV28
CASSFAGSNQPQHF
TGTGCCAGCAGTTTCGCGGGAAGCAATCAGCCCCAGCATTTT
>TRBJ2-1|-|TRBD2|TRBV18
CASSPSPAGGGYNEQFF
TGTGCCAGCTCACCTAGTCCTGCGGGAGGCGGCTACAATGAGCAGTTCTTC
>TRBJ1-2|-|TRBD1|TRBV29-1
CSVERPPDRVWDHGYTF
TGCAGCGTTGAACGTCCCCCGGACAGGGTGTGGGACCATGGCTACACCTTC
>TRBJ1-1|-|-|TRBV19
CASSITPPGTLNTEAFF
TGTGCCAGTAGTATAACCCCCCCAGGGACTTTGAACACTGAAGCTTTCTTT